This T cell receptor (beta chain) was captured by sequencing in a study of blood T cell repertoires in COVID-19. Study information: Material from acute and convalescent COVID-19 was sourced from the United States, Italy and Spain. PBMCs, B-cell-depleted T cells, or T cells provided the cDNA or gDNA that made up the material.

Trimming cost V 6 bases and J 0 bases, with 14 bases left between them. This CDR3 has 15 amino acids. From germline, CDR1 is MNHEY and CDR2 SVGAGI. Per the study methods: Estimates of nucleated cell counts were drawn from the amplification of reference gene primers. Method: immunoSEQ multiplex PCR; TCRdb's copy keeps in-frame clones and lacks some. The V and J calls and clone size come from that table; D and trimming were worked out from the DNA. Counted here are 50,000 to 65,000 clones, around nine tenths occurring once; the ten biggest clones make up 3% to 4.5%. The specimen was peripheral blood. The clonotype was recovered from a man in his 70s with acute or convalescent COVID-19. V gene TRBV6-5 combines with J gene TRBJ1-2; no clear D gene. The CDR3: CASSRAGTANYGYTF. CDR3 DNA sequence: TGTGCCAGCAGCCGTGCAGGAACCGCTAACTATGGCTACACCTTC.